This T cell receptor (beta chain) was recovered during a study of T cells in Graves' hyperthyroidism and ophthalmopathy. This clonotype was detected only a few times. A junction end diverges from the germline sequence, so it may reflect a read error. Template material for amplifying TCR beta CDR3 regions consisted of RNA transcripts. First-round RT-PCR targeting the TCR CDR3 was performed with the HTBI primer set. TCRdb analysed the multiplex PCR reads with MiXCR anew, one entry per CDR3 protein. The sample records about 840,000 distinct CDR3 sequences, approximately 40% being singletons. CDR3 length: 17 residues. In germline, CDR1 is SGHVS, CDR2 FNYEAQ.

V usage is TRBV7-6 and J usage is TRBJ2-5; 14 positions match TRBD2. Sequencing was done on a sample of blood. The source of this sequence is a man between 18 and 35 years old with Graves' hyperthyroidism. CDR3 protein: CASSFEKGLAGGKTQYF. CDR3 coding DNA: TGTGCCAGCAGCTTTGAAAAAGGACTAGCGGGGGGAAAGACCCAATACTTC.